Listed here are 14 T cell receptor beta chains from one sample, sequenced in a study of blood T cell repertoires in COVID-19. Profiled with immunoSEQ multiplex PCR; TCRdb holds only in-frame clones, not every one. The repertoire includes around 230,000 clones, around four fifths of them detected once, and around 12% sits in the top ten. Sequencing input: peripheral blood. The receptor set was obtained from a woman aged 60 to 75 with active or convalescent COVID-19.

This clone was seen only a few times. The V call is TRBV4-1, the J call TRBJ2-2, with TRBD1 matching over 12 bases. Looked up from germline, CDR1 is MGHRA and CDR2 is YSYEKL. The V and J ends lost 3 bases and 7 bases, in that order; junction bases with no gene match: 3. The CDR3 consists of 15 residues. DNA for the CDR3: TGCGCCAGCAGCCAGGGACAGGGGGCTGGCGGGGAGCTGTTTTTT. As protein: CASSQGQGAGGELFF.

The genes are TRBV27 and TRBJ1-2, with D perhaps matching TRBD1 (5 bases). Trimming took off 1 base at V and 4 bases at J, with 7 bases between the two ends. The germline gives CDR1 MNHEY, CDR2 SMNVEV (reference sequence). This CDR3 spans 13 amino acids. CDR3 region: CASSLWQGYGYTF. DNA of the CDR3: TGTGCCAGCAGTTTATGGCAGGGCTATGGCTACACCTTC.

This chain links TRBV6-2 or TRBV6-3 with TRBJ2-7; weak D call: TRBD1 (6 bases). The CDR3 spans 14 residues. Trimming took off 2 bases at V and 3 bases at J, with 11 bases between the two ends. CDR1 MNHEY and CDR2 SVGEGT come from the germline V gene. The CDR3 sequence is CASSYEGGDYEQYF. For the CDR3, the DNA is TGTGCCAGCAGTTACGAAGGGGGTGACTACGAGCAGTACTTC.

The chain couples TRBV20-1 to TRBJ2-5; 9 bases line up with TRBD1. The CDR3 runs 14 residues. Germline V gene data show CDR1 as DFQATT and CDR2 as SNEGSKA (reference sequence). The J segment lost 1 base and the V segment lost 3 bases, leaving 3 bases of the junction unmatched. DNA for the CDR3: TGCAGTGCTAGTTACAGGGGGCCCCAAGAGACCCAGTACTTC. It encodes CSASYRGPQETQYF.

V is TRBV11-1 and J is TRBJ2-1; no definite D call. Trimming shortened V by 5 bases and J by 0 bases, and 11 bases separated the two germline ends. The CDR3 totals 15 residues. Germline-derived CDR1 and CDR2 are SGHAT and FQDESV (reference sequence). CDR3 residues: CASSILRSSYNEQFF. The CDR3 region has the DNA TGTGCCAGCAGCATTCTTAGGAGCTCCTACAATGAGCAGTTCTTC.

The chain couples TRBV11-3 to TRBJ1-1, with D possibly being TRBD1 (5 bases). Germline assignment: CDR1 SGHNT and CDR2 YENEEA. The CDR3 spans 14 residues. The V and J ends lost 5 bases and 3 bases respectively, with 13 bases between them. CDR3 nucleotides: TGTGCCAGCAGCCTACAGGCGGGGGACACTGAAGCTTTCTTT. Protein product: CASSLQAGDTEAFF.

The V call is TRBV7-6, the J call TRBJ2-3; 10 bases line up with TRBD1. V trimming: 3 bases; J trimming: 5 bases; junction bases outside the gene matches: 5. The CDR3 covers 15 residues. Germline V gene sequence: CDR1 SGHVS, CDR2 FNYEAQ. The CDR3, as DNA: TGTGCCAGCAGCTTCGGACAGGGGGGACTAGATACGCAGTATTTT. Protein product: CASSFGQGGLDTQYF.

This rearrangement joins TRBV7-8 to TRBJ2-7, with a weak D call TRBD2 (5 bases). The CDR3 contains 11 residues. V shed 5 bases and J shed 7 bases, with 9 bases lying between them. Germline V gene data show CDR1 as SGHVS and CDR2 as FQNEAQ. CDR3 region: CASSLGNEQYF. DNA of the CDR3: TGTGCCAGCAGCCTCGGGAATGAGCAGTACTTC.

This chain connects TRBV7-9 to TRBJ1-2, with D possibly being TRBD1 (5 bases). Trimming took off 4 bases at V and 2 bases at J, with 11 bases between the two ends. The CDR3 totals 14 residues. Germline CDR1 and CDR2: SEHNR and FQNEAQ (reference sequence). The CDR3 nucleotides read TGTGCCAGCAGCTCTGACAGAACGAACTATGGCTACACCTTC. Translated, it gives CASSSDRTNYGYTF.

This clone was seen only once. The chain is built from TRBV12-3 or TRBV12-4 and TRBJ1-2, with D unresolved. V was pared by 6 bases and J by 0 bases, with 5 bases between. The CDR3 spans 12 residues. As DNA, the CDR3 is TGTGCCAGCAGGTCAACTAACTATGGCTACACCTTC. As protein: CASRSTNYGYTF.

This chain uses TRBV30 with TRBJ1-5; D ambiguous. CDR1 GTSNPN and CDR2 SVGIG come from the germline V gene (reference sequence). The CDR3 covers 13 residues. V lost 7 bases and J lost 4, with 14 bases in between. This CDR3 reads CAFDLTGNQPQHF. The CDR3 region has the DNA TGTGCCTTTGATTTGACGGGGAATCAGCCCCAGCATTTT.

The chain recombines TRBV9 with TRBJ2-2; D is ambiguous. This CDR3 has 16 residues. CDR1 SGDLS and CDR2 YYNGEE come from the germline V gene. V lost 3 bases and J 3 bases, leaving 15 bases between the germline ends. This chain's CDR3 is CASSAHLSGYTGELFF. The CDR3 DNA reads as TGTGCCAGCAGCGCCCACCTATCGGGTTACACCGGGGAGCTGTTTTTT.

The V gene is TRBV10-2, the J gene TRBJ1-6, with a possible D match to TRBD1 (5 bases). Germline values: CDR1 WSHSY, CDR2 SAAADI. The V gene lost 8 bases and the J gene lost 0 bases, with 5 bases spanning the gap. The CDR3 is 13 amino acids. CDR3 sequence: CASGASYNSPLHF. The CDR3, as DNA: TGCGCCAGCGGGGCCTCCTATAATTCACCCCTCCACTTT.

The chain uses TRBV14 and TRBJ1-2, with 7 bases fitting TRBD1. V trimming: 5 bases; J trimming: 5 bases; junction bases outside the gene matches: 5. CDR3 length: 13 amino acids. In germline, CDR1 is SGHDN, CDR2 FVKESK. The CDR3 nucleotides are TGTGCCAGCAGCGCCACAGGGGTTTATGGCTACACCTTC. As protein: CASSATGVYGYTF.